A single sample gave rise to the 19 T cell receptor beta chains below, sequenced in a study of CD8 T cells in Susac syndrome. Reverse transcription of roughly 0.5 to 1 ug RNA used random hexamers. Via MiXCR, TCRdb re-called the immunoSEQ multiplex PCR reads, giving one row per CDR3 protein. The table has around 190,000 distinct CDR3 sequences, 85% to 95% seen once. The specimen was CD4+ T cells from PBMCs. The receptors were gathered from a human donor in good health.

This chain joins TRBV12-3 or TRBV12-4 and TRBJ1-2; D gene ambiguous. Trimming removed 3 bases from V and 7 bases from J, with 6 bases in between. This CDR3 has 11 residues. The CDR3 region is CASSFGSGYTF. CDR3 sequence (DNA): TGTGCCAGCAGTTTCGGGAGTGGCTACACCTTC.

The chain has TRBV11-2 and TRBJ1-1, with TRBD1 as a possible D gene (5 bases). There are 14 residues in the CDR3. The ends were cut back, 5 bases at V and 6 bases at J, with 16 bases in the middle. CDR1 and CDR2 from the germline V gene are SGHAT and FQNNGV. This chain's CDR3 is CASSARSGPAEAFF. Here the CDR3 DNA reads TGTGCCAGCAGCGCTCGGTCGGGGCCCGCTGAAGCTTTCTTT.

CDR3 residues: CASSLAPGGTGELFF. The CDR3 DNA reads as TGTGCCAGCAGCTTGGCCCCAGGGGGAACCGGGGAGCTGTTTTTT. This chain joins TRBV7-2 and TRBJ2-2; the match to TRBD1 covers 7 bases. The CDR3 consists of 15 residues. V lost 3 bases to trimming and J lost 5 bases; unmatched junction nucleotides: 6. Germline assignment: CDR1 SGHTA and CDR2 FQGNSA.

This clonotype was counted a single time. This CDR3 reads CASSSAGSQETQYF. The CDR3 DNA follows: TGTGCCAGCAGCTCGGCCGGCAGCCAAGAGACCCAGTACTTC. This chain connects TRBV5-4 to TRBJ2-5; D is undetermined. Germline V gives CDR1 SGHNT, CDR2 YYREEE (reference sequence). Trimming left V 3 bases short and J 1 base short, with 10 bases between. The CDR3 is 14 residues long.

The chain has TRBV5-6 and TRBJ1-5; 10 bases align to TRBD1. The CDR3 runs to 16 residues. Germline trimming cut 4 bases from V and 0 bases from J; bases unmatched to any gene: 4. Germline loops: CDR1 SGHDT, CDR2 YYEEEE. The CDR3, as DNA: TGTGCCAGCAGCCCGGGACAGGGGTATAGCAATCAGCCCCAGCATTTT. Its protein product is CASSPGQGYSNQPQHF.

The rearrangement uses TRBV6-5 and TRBJ2-2; 9 bases line up with TRBD2. Germline V gene sequence: CDR1 MNHEY, CDR2 SVGAGI. V gave up 10 bases and J gave up 7 bases; unmatched junction bases: 10. The CDR3 runs to 14 residues. This CDR3 is CAIGGTAGGGELFF. The CDR3, as DNA: TGTGCCATCGGCGGTACAGCGGGGGGCGGGGAGCTGTTTTTT.

The count of this clonotype is one. The chain joins TRBV27 to TRBJ1-1, with 7 nucleotides matching TRBD1. Unmatched junction bases numbered 23, after V lost 7 bases and J lost 0 bases. The CDR3 is made up of 20 amino acids. Germline-derived CDR1 and CDR2 are MNHEY and SMNVEV (reference sequence). The CDR3 DNA is TGTGCCAGCACCAAGAGGCCGTGGACAGGTCGGGCCGGAGTGAACACTGAAGCTTTCTTT. The encoded protein is CASTKRPWTGRAGVNTEAFF.

The chain carries TRBV5-4 and TRBJ2-1; D ambiguous. The V and J ends lost 5 bases and 6 bases respectively, with 9 bases between them. Germline V gene lookup returns CDR1 SGHNT and CDR2 YYREEE (reference sequence). The CDR3 is 12 residues long. The CDR3 loop is CASSPNFNEQFF. CDR3 bases: TGTGCCAGCAGTCCGAACTTCAATGAGCAGTTCTTC.

The V and J genes are TRBV29-1 and TRBJ2-5; D perhaps matches TRBD2 (6 bases). Trimming took 8 bases from V and 4 from J, leaving 14 bases between them. The germline CDR1 and CDR2 sequences are SQVTM and ANQGSEA. This CDR3 contains 12 residues. The CDR3 sequence: CSWGISGETQYF. CDR3 DNA sequence: TGCAGCTGGGGAATTAGCGGAGAGACCCAGTACTTC. Variable domain in full (rest from reference TRBV29-1 and TRBJ2-5): SAVISQKPSRDICQRGTSLTIQCQVDSQVTMMFWYRQQPGQSLTLIATANQGSEATYESGFVIDKFPISRPNLTFSTLTVSNMSPEDSSIYLCSWGISGETQYFGPGTRLLVL.

The rearrangement links TRBV3-1 to TRBJ1-2; perhaps TRBD1 as D (6 bases). The germline CDR1 and CDR2 sequences are LGHDT and YNNKEL (reference sequence). The CDR3 is 15 amino acids. V was shortened by 0 bases and J by 4 bases, with 12 bases between the two germline ends. DNA of the CDR3: TGTGCCAGCAGCCAAGAACTATCGGGGGCCTATGGCTACACCTTC. Its protein product is CASSQELSGAYGYTF.

The chain joins TRBV7-6 to TRBJ2-5; D possibly corresponds to TRBD1 (6 bases). The V and J ends lost 3 bases and 5 bases respectively, with 10 bases between them. The CDR3 runs 13 residues. Per germline, CDR1 SGHVS and CDR2 FNYEAQ. The CDR3 here is CASSFRGTETQYF. In DNA, the CDR3 is TGTGCCAGCAGCTTCAGGGGTACCGAGACCCAGTACTTC. Filled out from reference TRBV7-6 and TRBJ2-5, the complete variable domain reads GAGVSQSPRYKVTKRGQDVALRCDPISGHVSLYWYRQALGQGPEFLTYFNYEAQQDKSGLPNDRFSAERPEGSISTLTIQRTEQRDSAMYRCASSFRGTETQYFGPGTRLLVL.

The chain couples TRBV15 to TRBJ1-1; D is unresolved. V was cut by 3 bases and J by 4 bases, with 12 bases left in between. The CDR3 covers 14 residues. The germline CDR1 and CDR2 sequences are LNHNV and YYDKDF (reference sequence). The CDR3 nucleotides are TGTGCCACCAGCAGGTTCGTCCAGGCCACTGAAGCTTTCTTT. It encodes CATSRFVQATEAFF. The whole variable domain, filled in from reference TRBV15 and TRBJ1-1, reads DAMVIQNPRYQVTQFGKPVTLSCSQTLNHNVMYWYQQKSSQAPKLLFHYYDKDFNNEADTPDNFQSRRPNTSFCFLDIRSPGLGDTAMYLCATSRFVQATEAFFGQGTRLTVV.

This CDR3 reads CASSLGQAEGYTF. In DNA, the CDR3 is TGTGCCAGCAGCTTGGGACAGGCGGAAGGCTACACCTTC. This rearrangement joins TRBV7-2 to TRBJ1-2; 8 bases match TRBD1. With V trimmed by 3 bases and J by 8 bases, 5 bases remained unmatched. Germline-derived CDR1 and CDR2 are SGHTA and FQGNSA. This CDR3 is built from 13 residues.

The chain is built from TRBV7-2 and TRBJ2-1; D tentatively fits TRBD1 or TRBD2 (5 bases each). This CDR3 is built from 12 residues. V dropped 6 bases and J dropped 14 bases, with 17 bases sitting between them. Germline lookup yields CDR1 SGHTA and CDR2 FQGNSA. Written as DNA, the CDR3 is TGTGCCAGCAGGAAAGGGGAGACGAGGGAGTTCTTC. It encodes CASRKGETREFF.

The chain combines TRBV27 with TRBJ2-1; 11 nucleotides line up with TRBD2. The CDR3 is 17 amino acids. The germline V gene encodes CDR1 MNHEY and CDR2 SMNVEV (reference sequence). V lost 0 bases to trimming and J lost 7 bases; unmatched junction nucleotides: 8. CDR3 amino acids: CASSLSGTSGGMNEQFF. The DNA for the CDR3 is TGTGCCAGCAGTTTATCGGGGACTAGCGGTGGGATGAATGAGCAGTTCTTC.

The chain employs TRBV20-1 and TRBJ2-4; possibly TRBD2 for D (6 bases). CDR1 DFQATT and CDR2 SNEGSKA come from the germline V gene (reference sequence). V dropped 1 base and J dropped 5 bases, with 9 bases sitting between them. The CDR3 sequence is 13 residues long. Here the CDR3 DNA reads TGCAGTGCTAGAGTCGCGGGACAAAACATTCAGTACTTC. It is translated as CSARVAGQNIQYF.

The chain employs TRBV6-2 or TRBV6-3 and TRBJ2-7; TRBD1 aligns across 8 bases. Germline V gene data show CDR1 as MNHEY and CDR2 as SVGEGT. This CDR3 region has 15 residues. V trimming: 6 bases; J trimming: 3 bases; junction bases outside the gene matches: 10. CDR3 in DNA: TGTGCCAGCAGCCGATCCGGACAGGGTCTCTACGAGCAGTACTTC. This translates into CASSRSGQGLYEQYF.

The rearrangement uses TRBV5-4 and TRBJ2-1; the D is unclear. Trimming took off 4 bases at V and 5 bases at J, with 16 bases between the two ends. The CDR3 spans 15 residues. The germline V gene has CDR1 SGHNT and CDR2 YYREEE (reference sequence). The CDR3 coding sequence is TGTGCCAGCAGCCGTAAGGTGGACGGTAACAATGAGCAGTTCTTC. Amino acids: CASSRKVDGNNEQFF.

About this clonotype: Germline and junction disagree at one end, which may indicate a read error. The gene calls are TRBV27 and TRBJ2-5; 10 bases are shared with TRBD2. Germline assignment: CDR1 MNHEY and CDR2 SMNVEV (reference sequence). This CDR3 spans 13 amino acids. The CDR3 here is CASSSNSGRIMNF. CDR3 sequence (DNA): TGTGCCAGCAGTTCCAATAGCGGGAGGATCATGAACTTC.